This T cell receptor beta chain comes out of a study of PD-1 blockade in classical Hodgkin lymphoma. Sequencing was performed with immunoSEQ multiplex PCR; in TCRdb, only in-frame clones are kept and a portion is missing. The sample has tens of thousands of clones, nearly 90% seen once. Indicated time point: cycle 4 day 1 (C4D1), after about 6 weeks of nivolumab. All patients experienced relapse after autologous stem cell transplantation, and brentuximab vedotin exposure was variable. The germline V and J ends were trimmed by 7 bases and 3 bases, with 15 bases remaining between them. This CDR3 is 15 amino acids long. CDR1 is MNHEY and CDR2 is SMNVEV in the germline V gene (reference sequence).

This specimen consisted of peripheral blood mononuclear cells (PBMCs), obtained before the fourth cycle of nivolumab. This sequence was found in a human donor with classical Hodgkin lymphoma. The V and J genes are TRBV27 and TRBJ2-2, with no clear D. CDR3 protein: CASNLAGRYTGELFF. The CDR3, as DNA: TGTGCCAGCAATCTCGCCGGACGGTACACCGGGGAGCTGTTTTTT.